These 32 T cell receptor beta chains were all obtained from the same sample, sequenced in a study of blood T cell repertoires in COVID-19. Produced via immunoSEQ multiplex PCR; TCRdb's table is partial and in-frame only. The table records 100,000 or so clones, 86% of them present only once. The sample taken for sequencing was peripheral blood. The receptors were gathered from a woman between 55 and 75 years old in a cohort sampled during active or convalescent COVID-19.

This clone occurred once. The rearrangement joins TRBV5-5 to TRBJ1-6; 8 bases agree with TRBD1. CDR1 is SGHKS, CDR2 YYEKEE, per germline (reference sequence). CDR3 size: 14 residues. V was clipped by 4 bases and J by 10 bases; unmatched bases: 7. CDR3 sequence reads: CASSADRGRSPLHF. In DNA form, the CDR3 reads TGTGCCAGCAGCGCCGACAGGGGCCGCTCACCCCTCCACTTT.

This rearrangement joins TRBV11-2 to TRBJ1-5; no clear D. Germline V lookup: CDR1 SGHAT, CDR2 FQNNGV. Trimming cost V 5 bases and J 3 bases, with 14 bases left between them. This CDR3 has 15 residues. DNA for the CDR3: TGTGCCAGCAGCACGCGACCTCGGGACAATCAGCCCCAGCATTTT. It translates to CASSTRPRDNQPQHF. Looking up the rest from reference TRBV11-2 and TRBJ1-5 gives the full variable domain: EAGVAQSPRYKIIEKRQSVAFWCNPISGHATLYWYQQILGQGPKLLIQFQNNGVVDDSQLPKDRFSAERLKGVDSTLKIQPAKLEDSAVYLCASSTRPRDNQPQHFGDGTRLSIL.

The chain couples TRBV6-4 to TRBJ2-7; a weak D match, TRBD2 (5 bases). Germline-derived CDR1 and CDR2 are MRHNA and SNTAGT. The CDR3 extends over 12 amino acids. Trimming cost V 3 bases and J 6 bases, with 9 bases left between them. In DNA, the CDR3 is TGTGCCAGCAGTGAGGAGACTATCGAGCAGTACTTC. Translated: CASSEETIEQYF.

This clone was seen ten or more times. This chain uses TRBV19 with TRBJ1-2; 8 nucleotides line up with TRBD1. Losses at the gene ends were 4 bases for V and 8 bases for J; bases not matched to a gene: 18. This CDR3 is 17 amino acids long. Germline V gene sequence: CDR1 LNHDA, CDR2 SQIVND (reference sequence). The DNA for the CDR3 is TGTGCCAGTAGTACCCCGGCAGGGGGCGTACGGGCTAAGGGCTACACCTTC. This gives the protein CASSTPAGGVRAKGYTF.

Written as DNA, the CDR3 is TGTGCCAGCAAACGGACAGGGGGCGGCTATGGCTACACCTTC. This gives the protein CASKRTGGGYGYTF. The rearrangement joins TRBV2 to TRBJ1-2; 11 bases are shared with TRBD1. CDR1 and CDR2 from the germline V gene are SNHLY and FYNNEI. The V and J ends lost 7 bases and 4 bases, in that order; junction bases with no gene match: 5. The CDR3 runs 14 residues.

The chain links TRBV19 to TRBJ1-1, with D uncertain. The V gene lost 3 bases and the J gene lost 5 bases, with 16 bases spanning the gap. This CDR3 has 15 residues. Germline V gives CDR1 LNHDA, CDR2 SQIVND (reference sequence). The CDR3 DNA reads TGTGCCAGTAGTATTAATCCCGGGGTGTGGACTGAAGCTTTCTTT. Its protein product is CASSINPGVWTEAFF. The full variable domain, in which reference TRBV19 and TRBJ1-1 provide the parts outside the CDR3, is DGGITQSPKYLFRKEGQNVTLSCEQNLNHDAMYWYRQDPGQGLRLIYYSQIVNDFQKGDIAEGYSVSREKKESFPLTVTSAQKNPTAFYLCASSINPGVWTEAFFGQGTRLTVV.

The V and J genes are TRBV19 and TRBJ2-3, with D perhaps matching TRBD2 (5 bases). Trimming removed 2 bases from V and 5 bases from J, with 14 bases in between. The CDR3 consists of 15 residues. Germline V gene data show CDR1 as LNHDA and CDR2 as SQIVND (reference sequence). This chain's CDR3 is CASSITRKRGDTQYF. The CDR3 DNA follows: TGTGCCAGTAGTATAACTAGGAAACGGGGAGATACGCAGTATTTT.

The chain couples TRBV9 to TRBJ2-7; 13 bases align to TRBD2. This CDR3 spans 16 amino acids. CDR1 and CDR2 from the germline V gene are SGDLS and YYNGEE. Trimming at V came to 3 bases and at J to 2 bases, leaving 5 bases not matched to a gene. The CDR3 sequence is CASSGSGLAGAYEQYF. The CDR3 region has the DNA TGTGCCAGCAGCGGTTCCGGACTAGCGGGAGCCTACGAGCAGTACTTC.

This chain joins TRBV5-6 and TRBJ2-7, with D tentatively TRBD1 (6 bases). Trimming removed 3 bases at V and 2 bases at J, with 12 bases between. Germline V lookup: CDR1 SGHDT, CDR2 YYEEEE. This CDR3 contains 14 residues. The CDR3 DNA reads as TGTGCCAGCAGCTCGACAGGCCTTCCCTACGAGCAGTACTTC. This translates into CASSSTGLPYEQYF. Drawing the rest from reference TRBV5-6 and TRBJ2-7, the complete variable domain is DAGVTQSPTHLIKTRGQQVTLRCSPKSGHDTVSWYQQALGQGPQFIFQYYEEEERQRGNFPDRFSGHQFPNYSSELNVNALLLGDSALYLCASSSTGLPYEQYFGPGTRLTVT.

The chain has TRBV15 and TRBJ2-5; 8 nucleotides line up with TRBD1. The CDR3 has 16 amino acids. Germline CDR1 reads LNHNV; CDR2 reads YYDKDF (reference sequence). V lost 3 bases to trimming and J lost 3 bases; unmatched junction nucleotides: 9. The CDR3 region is CATSRALDRVKETQYF. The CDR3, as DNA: TGTGCCACCAGCAGGGCCTTGGACAGGGTTAAAGAGACCCAGTACTTC.

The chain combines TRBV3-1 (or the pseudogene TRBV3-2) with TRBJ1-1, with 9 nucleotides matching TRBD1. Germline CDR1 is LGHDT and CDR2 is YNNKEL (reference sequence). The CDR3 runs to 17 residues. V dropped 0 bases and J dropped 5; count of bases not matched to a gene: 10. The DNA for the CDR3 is TGTGCCAGCAGCCAAGATAGGGGACAGGGAGGCGGAACTGAAGCTTTCTTT. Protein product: CASSQDRGQGGGTEAFF.

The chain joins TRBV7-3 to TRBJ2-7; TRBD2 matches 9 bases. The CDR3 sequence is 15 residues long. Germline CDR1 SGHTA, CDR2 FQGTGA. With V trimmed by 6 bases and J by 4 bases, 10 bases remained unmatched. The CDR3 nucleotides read TGTGCCAGCAGTCCAGGACCTAGCGGGATGTACGAGCAGTACTTC. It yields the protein CASSPGPSGMYEQYF. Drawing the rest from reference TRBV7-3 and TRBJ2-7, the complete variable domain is GAGVSQTPSNKVTEKGKYVELRCDPISGHTALYWYRQSLGQGPEFLIYFQGTGAADDSGLPNDRFFAVRPEGSVSTLKIQRTERGDSAVYLCASSPGPSGMYEQYFGPGTRLTVT.

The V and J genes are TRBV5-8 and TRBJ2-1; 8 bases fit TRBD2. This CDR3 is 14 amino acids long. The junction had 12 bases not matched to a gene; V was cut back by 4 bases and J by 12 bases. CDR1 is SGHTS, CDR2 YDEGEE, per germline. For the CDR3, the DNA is TGTGCCAGCAGCGCGGGACTAGGATCGGTGACGCAGTTCTTC. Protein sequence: CASSAGLGSVTQFF.

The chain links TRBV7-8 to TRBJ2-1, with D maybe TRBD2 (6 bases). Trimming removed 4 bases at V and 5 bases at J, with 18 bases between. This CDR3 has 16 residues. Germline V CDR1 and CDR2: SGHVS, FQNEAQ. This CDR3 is CASSSTRWGGDNEQFF. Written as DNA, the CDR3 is TGTGCCAGCAGCTCGACGAGGTGGGGCGGGGACAATGAGCAGTTCTTC.

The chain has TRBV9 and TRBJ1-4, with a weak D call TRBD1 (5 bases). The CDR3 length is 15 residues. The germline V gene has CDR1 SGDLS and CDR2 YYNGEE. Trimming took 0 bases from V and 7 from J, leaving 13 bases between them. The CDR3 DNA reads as TGTGCCAGCAGCGTAGACCAGGGTCGGAGTGAAAAACTGTTTTTT. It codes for CASSVDQGRSEKLFF.

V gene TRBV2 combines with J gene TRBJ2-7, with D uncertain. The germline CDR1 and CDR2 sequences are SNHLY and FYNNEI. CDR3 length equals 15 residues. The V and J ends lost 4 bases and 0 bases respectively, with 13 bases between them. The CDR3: CASSVRLLSSYEQYF. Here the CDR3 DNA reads TGTGCCAGCAGTGTCAGGCTCCTCAGCTCCTACGAGCAGTACTTC.

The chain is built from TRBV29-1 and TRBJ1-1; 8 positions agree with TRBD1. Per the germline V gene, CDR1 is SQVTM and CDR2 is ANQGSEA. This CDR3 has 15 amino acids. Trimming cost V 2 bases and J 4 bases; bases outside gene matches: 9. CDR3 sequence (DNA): TGCAGCGTTGAACGAGAACTACAGGGGGGCACTGAAGCTTTCTTT. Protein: CSVERELQGGTEAFF.

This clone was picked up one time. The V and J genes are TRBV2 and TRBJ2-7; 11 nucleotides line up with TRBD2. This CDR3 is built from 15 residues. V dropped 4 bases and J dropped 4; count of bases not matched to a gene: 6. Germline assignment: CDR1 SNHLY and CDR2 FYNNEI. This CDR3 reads CASSGLAGGGYEQYF. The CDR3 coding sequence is TGTGCCAGCAGTGGTTTAGCGGGAGGGGGGTACGAGCAGTACTTC.

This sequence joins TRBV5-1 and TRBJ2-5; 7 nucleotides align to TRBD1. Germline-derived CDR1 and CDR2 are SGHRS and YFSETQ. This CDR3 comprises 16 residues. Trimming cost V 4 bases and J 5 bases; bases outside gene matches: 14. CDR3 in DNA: TGCGCCAGCAGCCGAATTACTCGACAGGGTGGGGAGACCCAGTACTTC. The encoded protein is CASSRITRQGGETQYF.

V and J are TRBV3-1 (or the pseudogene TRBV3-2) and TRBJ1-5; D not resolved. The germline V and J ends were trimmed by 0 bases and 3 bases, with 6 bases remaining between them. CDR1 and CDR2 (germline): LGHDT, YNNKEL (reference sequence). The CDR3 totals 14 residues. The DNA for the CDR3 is TGTGCCAGCAGCCAAGATCCTTACAATCAGCCCCAGCATTTT. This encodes CASSQDPYNQPQHF.

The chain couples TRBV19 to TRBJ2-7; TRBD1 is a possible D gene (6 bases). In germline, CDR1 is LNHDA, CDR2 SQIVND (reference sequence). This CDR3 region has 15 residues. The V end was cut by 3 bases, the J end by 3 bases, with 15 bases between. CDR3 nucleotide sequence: TGTGCCAGTAGTATGGCGGCAGGGGTTGTCTACGAGCAGTACTTC. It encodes CASSMAAGVVYEQYF.

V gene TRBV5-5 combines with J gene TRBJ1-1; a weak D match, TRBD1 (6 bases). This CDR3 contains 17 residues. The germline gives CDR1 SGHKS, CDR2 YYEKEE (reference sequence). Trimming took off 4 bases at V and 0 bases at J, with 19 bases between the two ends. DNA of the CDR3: TGTGCCAGCAGCCCCGGGACAATGATCCTCATGAACACTGAAGCTTTCTTT. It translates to CASSPGTMILMNTEAFF.

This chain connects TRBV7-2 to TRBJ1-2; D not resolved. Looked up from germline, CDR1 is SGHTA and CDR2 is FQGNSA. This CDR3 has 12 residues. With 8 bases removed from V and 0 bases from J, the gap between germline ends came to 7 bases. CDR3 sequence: CASGQTNYGYTF. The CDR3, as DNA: TGTGCCAGCGGGCAGACTAACTATGGCTACACCTTC.

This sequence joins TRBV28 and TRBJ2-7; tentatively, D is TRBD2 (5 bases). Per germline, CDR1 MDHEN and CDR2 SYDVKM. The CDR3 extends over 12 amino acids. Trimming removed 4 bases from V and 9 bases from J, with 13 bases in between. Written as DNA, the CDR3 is TGTGCCAGCAGTTCCTCTGGTAGCGCGCAGTACTTC. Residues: CASSSSGSAQYF.

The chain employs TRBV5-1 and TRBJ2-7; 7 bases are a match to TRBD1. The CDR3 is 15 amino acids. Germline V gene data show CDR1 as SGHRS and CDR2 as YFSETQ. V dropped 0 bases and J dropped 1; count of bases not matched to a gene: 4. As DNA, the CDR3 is TGCGCCAGCAGCTTGGCTCCGACAGGGTCCTACGAGCAGTACTTC. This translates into CASSLAPTGSYEQYF. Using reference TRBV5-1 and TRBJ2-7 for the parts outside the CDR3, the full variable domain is KAGVTQTPRYLIKTRGQQVTLSCSPISGHRSVSWYQQTPGQGLQFLFEYFSETQRNKGNFPGRFSGRQFSNSRSEMNVSTLELGDSALYLCASSLAPTGSYEQYFGPGTRLTVT.

The CDR3 bases are TGTGCCAGCAGTGAAGGACTAGCGGACACCGGGGAGCTGTTTTTT. As protein: CASSEGLADTGELFF. The chain carries TRBV2 and TRBJ2-2; 9 positions agree with TRBD2. The length of the CDR3 is 15 residues. The J segment lost 3 bases and the V segment lost 1 base, leaving 0 bases of the junction unmatched. Germline CDR1 reads SNHLY; CDR2 reads FYNNEI.

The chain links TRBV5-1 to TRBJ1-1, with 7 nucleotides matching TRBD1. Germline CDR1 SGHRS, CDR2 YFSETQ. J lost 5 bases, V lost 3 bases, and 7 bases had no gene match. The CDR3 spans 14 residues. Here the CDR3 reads CASSSQGIGTEAFF. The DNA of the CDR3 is TGCGCCAGCAGCTCACAGGGGATCGGGACTGAAGCTTTCTTT.

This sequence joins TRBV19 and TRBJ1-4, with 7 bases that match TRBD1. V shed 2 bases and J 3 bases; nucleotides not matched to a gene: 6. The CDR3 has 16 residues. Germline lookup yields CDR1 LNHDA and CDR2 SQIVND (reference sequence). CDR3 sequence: CASSISAQGANEKLFF. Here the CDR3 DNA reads TGTGCCAGTAGTATATCAGCTCAGGGGGCTAATGAAAAACTGTTTTTT.

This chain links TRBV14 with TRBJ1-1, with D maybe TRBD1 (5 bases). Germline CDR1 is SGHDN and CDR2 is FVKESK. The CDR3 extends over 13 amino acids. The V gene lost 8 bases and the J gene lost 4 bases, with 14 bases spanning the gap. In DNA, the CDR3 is TGTGCCAGCCGTGGGGCTCCGGGCACTGAAGCTTTCTTT. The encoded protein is CASRGAPGTEAFF.

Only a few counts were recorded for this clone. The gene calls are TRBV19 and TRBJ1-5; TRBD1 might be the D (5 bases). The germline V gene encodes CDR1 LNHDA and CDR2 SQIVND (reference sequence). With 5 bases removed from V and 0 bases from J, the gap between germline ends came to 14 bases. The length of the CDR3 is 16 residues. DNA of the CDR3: TGTGCCAGTAGTGTGACAGCGACTTATAGCAATCAGCCCCAGCATTTT. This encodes CASSVTATYSNQPQHF.

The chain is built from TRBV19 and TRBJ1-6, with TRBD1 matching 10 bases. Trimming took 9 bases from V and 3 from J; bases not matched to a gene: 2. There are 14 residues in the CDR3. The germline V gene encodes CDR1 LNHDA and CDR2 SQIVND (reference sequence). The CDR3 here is CASRTGGYNSPLHF. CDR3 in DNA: TGTGCCAGCAGGACAGGGGGCTATAATTCACCCCTCCACTTT.

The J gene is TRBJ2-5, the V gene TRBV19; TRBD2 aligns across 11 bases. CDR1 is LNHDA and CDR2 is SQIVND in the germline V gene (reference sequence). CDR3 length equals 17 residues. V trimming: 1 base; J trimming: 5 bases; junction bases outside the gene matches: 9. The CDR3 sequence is CASSIAGSGRAGETQYF. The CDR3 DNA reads TGTGCCAGTAGTATAGCAGGTAGCGGGAGGGCCGGTGAGACCCAGTACTTC. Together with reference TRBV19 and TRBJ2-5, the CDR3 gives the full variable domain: DGGITQSPKYLFRKEGQNVTLSCEQNLNHDAMYWYRQDPGQGLRLIYYSQIVNDFQKGDIAEGYSVSREKKESFPLTVTSAQKNPTAFYLCASSIAGSGRAGETQYFGPGTRLLVL.